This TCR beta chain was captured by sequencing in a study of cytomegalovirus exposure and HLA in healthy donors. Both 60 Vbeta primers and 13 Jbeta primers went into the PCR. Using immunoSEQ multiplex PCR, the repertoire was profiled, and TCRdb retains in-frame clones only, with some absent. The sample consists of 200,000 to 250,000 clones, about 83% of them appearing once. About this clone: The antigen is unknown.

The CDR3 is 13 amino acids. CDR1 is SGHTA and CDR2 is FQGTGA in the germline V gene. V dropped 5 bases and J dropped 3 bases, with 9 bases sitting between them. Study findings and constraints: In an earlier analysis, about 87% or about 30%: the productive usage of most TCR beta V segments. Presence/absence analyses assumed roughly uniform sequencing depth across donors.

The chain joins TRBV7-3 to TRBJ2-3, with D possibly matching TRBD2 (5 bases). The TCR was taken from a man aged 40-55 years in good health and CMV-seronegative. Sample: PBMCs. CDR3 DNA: TGTGCCAGCAGCCTAGCTAAGACAGATACGCAGTATTTT. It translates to CASSLAKTDTQYF.